This passage covers 2 T cell receptor beta chains from one sample sequenced in a study of cytomegalovirus exposure and HLA in healthy donors. PCR was performed using 60 Vbeta and 13 Jbeta primers. Some clones are missing from TCRdb's copy, which holds only in-frame ones; the method was immunoSEQ multiplex PCR. Here the sample spans 55,000 to 70,000 clones, 86% being singletons. Sequencing was performed on PBMCs. Receptors were obtained from a woman in her twenties or thirties in good health and CMV-seronegative.

V gene TRBV5-1 combines with J gene TRBJ2-3, with 10 bases matching TRBD2. CDR1 and CDR2 (germline): SGHRS, YFSETQ. The CDR3 contains 16 residues. Germline trimming cut 0 bases from V and 3 bases from J; bases unmatched to any gene: 4. CDR3 in DNA: TGCGCCAGCAGCTTGGGACCAGCGGGAGGGACAGATACGCAGTATTTT. Protein sequence: CASSLGPAGGTDTQYF.

This clone was counted once. In nucleotides, the CDR3 is TGTGCTAGTGCCCCCCCGACAAATAACTATGGCTACACCTTC. Amino acid sequence: CASAPPTNNYGYTF. The chain couples TRBV12-5 to TRBJ1-2; D is unclear. CDR1 LGHNT and CDR2 FRNRAP come from the germline V gene. This CDR3 has 14 amino acids. V was clipped by 7 bases and J by 1 base, with 13 bases between them. Full variable domain (missing parts from reference TRBV12-5 and TRBJ1-2): DARVTQTPRHKVTEMGQEVTMRCQPILGHNTVFWYRQTMMQGLELLAYFRNRAPLDDSGMPKDRFSAEMPDATLATLKIQPSEPRDSAVYFCASAPPTNNYGYTFGSGTRLTVV.